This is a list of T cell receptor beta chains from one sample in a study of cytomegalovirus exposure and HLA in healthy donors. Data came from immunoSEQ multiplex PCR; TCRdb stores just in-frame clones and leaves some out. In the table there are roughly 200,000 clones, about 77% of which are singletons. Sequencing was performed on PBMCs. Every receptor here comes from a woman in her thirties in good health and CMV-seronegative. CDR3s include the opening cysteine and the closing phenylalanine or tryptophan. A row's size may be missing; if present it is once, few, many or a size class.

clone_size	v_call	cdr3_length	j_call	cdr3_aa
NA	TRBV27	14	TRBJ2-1	CASSLFVFSNEQFF
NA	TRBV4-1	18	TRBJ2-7	CASSPRRGLAGASYEQYF
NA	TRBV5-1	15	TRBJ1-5	CASSLEGGNNQPQHF
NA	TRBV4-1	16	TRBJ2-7	CASSQDLRRGRYEQYF
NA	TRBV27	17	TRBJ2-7	CASSLSLRRGFAHEQYF
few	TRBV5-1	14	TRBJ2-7	CASSLYSRTYEQYF
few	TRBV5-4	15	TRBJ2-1	CASSLVTSGYNEQFF
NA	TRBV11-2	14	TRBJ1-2	CASSLGGSNYGYTF
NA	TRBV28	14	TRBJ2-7	CASKTPGQGVKQYF
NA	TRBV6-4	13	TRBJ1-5	CASSGEAHQPQHF
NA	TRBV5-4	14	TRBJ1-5	CASSPDRGNQPQHF
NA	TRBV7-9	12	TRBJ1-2	CASSSGQGSYTF
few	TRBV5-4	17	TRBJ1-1	CASSLPRAGWMNTEAFF
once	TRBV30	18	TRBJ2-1	CASSAGTSGGSYYNEQFF
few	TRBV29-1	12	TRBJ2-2	CSVARGTGELFF
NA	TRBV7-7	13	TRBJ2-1	CASAANLYNEQFF
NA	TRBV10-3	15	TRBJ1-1	CAISEGPHGNTEAFF
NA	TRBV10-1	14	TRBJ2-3	CASSVFRATDTQYF
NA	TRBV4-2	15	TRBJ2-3	CASSQVASGRNTQYF
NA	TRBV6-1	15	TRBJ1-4	CASNPGQFLNEKLFF
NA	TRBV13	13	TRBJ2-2	CASSWDKTGELFF
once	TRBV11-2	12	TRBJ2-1	CASSVRRGEQFF
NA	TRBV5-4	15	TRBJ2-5	CASSLRSRGDETQYF
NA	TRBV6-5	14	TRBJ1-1	CASSYRGLYGEAFF
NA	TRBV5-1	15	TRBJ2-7	CASSTRGGSSYEQYF
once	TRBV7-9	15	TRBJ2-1	CARGRTGSWYNEQFF
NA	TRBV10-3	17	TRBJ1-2	CAINQPGQGESSYGYTF
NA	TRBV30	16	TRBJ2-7	CAWSVQEATSSYEQYF
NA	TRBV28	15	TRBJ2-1	CASSLPRDSLNEQFF
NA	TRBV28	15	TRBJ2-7	CASSSGATSFHEQYF
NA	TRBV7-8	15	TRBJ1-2	CASSPSATANYGYTF
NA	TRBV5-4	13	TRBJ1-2	CASSPQGTYGYTF
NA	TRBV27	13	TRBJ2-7	CASSQGQGIEQYF
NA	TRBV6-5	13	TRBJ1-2	CASSLPRGEGYTF
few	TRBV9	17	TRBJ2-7	CASSVGLAGGRSLEQYF
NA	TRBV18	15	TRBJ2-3	CASSPSPQFLDTQYF
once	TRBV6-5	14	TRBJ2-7	CASKVTGFAYEQYF
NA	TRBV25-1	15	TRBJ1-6	CASSVRDRLRAPLHF
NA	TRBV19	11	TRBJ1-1	CASGRTVEAFF
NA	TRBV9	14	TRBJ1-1	CASSESGGNTEAFF
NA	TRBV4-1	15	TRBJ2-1	CASSLSGTTQNEQFF
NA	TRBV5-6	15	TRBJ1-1	CASSLGQGILTEAFF
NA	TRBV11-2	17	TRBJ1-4	CASSLWGQGSPRGKLFF
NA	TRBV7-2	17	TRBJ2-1	CASSPRGREWGRNEQFF
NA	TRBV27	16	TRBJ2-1	CASSLRLAGGPNEQFF
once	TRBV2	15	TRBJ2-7	CASSPDLAGVYEQYF
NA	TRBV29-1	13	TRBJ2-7	CSVVGTAPYEQYF
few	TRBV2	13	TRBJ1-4	CARGTGPYEKLFF
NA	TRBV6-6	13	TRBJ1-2	CATGGQANYGYTF
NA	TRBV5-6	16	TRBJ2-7	CASSLAPDRPAYEQYF
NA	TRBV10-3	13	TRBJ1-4	CAIKQGDNEKLFF
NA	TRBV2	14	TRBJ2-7	CAGRYRVRSYEQYF
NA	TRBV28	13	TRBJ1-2	CASSFGGARGYPF
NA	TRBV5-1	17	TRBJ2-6	CASSYLGQGPGANVLTF
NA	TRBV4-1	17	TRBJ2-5	CASSQVPGIGIQETQYF
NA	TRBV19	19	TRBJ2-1	CASSIVATIAGQAYNEQFF
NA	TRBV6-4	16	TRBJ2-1	CASSPRLAPTYNEQFF
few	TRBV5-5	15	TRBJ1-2	CASSSPTGWGYGYTF
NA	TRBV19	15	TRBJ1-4	CASSLTQQGSEKLFF
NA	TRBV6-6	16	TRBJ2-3	CASTWTSGGATDTQYF